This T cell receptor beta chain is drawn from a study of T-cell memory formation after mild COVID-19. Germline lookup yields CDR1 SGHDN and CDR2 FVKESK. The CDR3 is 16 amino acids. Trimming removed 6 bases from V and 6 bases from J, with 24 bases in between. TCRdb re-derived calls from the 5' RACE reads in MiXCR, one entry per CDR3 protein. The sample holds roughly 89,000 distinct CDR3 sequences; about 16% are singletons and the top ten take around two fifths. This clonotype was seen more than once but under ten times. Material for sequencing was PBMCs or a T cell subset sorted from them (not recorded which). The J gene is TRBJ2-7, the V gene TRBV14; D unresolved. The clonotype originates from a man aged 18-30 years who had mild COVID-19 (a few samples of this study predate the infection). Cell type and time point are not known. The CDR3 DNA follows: TGTGCCAGCAGGCATACAGACCCCCTAGGATTTTCCGAGCAGTACGTC. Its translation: CASRHTDPLGFSEQYV.